This T cell receptor beta chain derives from a study of spatial heterogeneity in lung cancer. Study context: Raw-read counts averaged over ten per unique TCR and UMI combination. General study points: Counts of expanded alpha and beta TCRs within tumors tracked the tumor nonsynonymous mutation count.

This clonotype was recorded many times. Antigen: not known. This beta chain slipped into a library made for alpha chains as a stray read, so its size is not meaningful. In the library, each TCR cDNA molecule bore its own unique molecular identifier. TCRdb re-called the 5' RACE reads through MiXCR, storing one row per CDR3 protein. The data hold about 6,800 distinct CDR3 sequences, with 13% to 15% observed a single time. The germline V gene encodes CDR1 SGHTA and CDR2 FQGNSA. The CDR3 totals 17 residues. V lost 1 base and J lost 0, with 13 bases in between. Specified time point: sample taken at primary tumor resection. Whole RNA, isolated from tumor, nontumor lung or frozen PBMC, was sequenced without prior sorting.

The sample consisted of lung tumor tissue, taken at surgery. The V gene is TRBV7-2, the J gene TRBJ2-1; TRBD2 is a possible D gene (6 bases). This sequence originates from a male donor with early-stage non-small cell lung cancer. The CDR3 is CASSLGRASASYNEQFF. The CDR3 nucleotides are TGTGCCAGCAGCTTAGGTAGGGCTAGCGCCTCCTACAATGAGCAGTTCTTC.